This T cell receptor (beta chain) was captured by sequencing in a study of cytomegalovirus exposure and HLA in healthy donors. Study background: Earlier sequencing of some 170 million T cells yielded approximately 120 million unique TCR beta sequences.

Note on this clone: Its antigen is currently unknown.

Findings and caveats of the study: Most TCR sequences were uncommon, yet certain public TCRs appeared in many donors. Confirmation was obtained in vitro that a few CMV-associated chains are specific for CMV antigens.

Amplification used 60 Vbeta primers and 13 Jbeta primers. Some clones are missing from TCRdb's copy, which holds only in-frame ones; the method was immunoSEQ multiplex PCR. The sample holds more than 95,000 clones, about four fifths seen once. The sequence came from a woman between 45 and 65 years old in good health and CMV-seropositive. Specimen: PBMCs.

The CDR3, as DNA: TGTGCCATCAGTGTTGTGGGACAGGGGGCCAAAGGGCAGTTCTTC. Translated, it gives CAISVVGQGAKGQFF. The chain is built from TRBV10-3 and TRBJ2-1; 12 bases map to TRBD1. Germline V gene sequence: CDR1 ENHRY, CDR2 SYGVKD. The CDR3 length is 15 residues. The V gene end was trimmed by 4 bases and the J gene end by 12 bases; junction bases not matched to a gene: 10.